This T cell receptor beta chain originates from a study of neoadjuvant nivolumab and ipilimumab in lung cancer. Sequencing used immunoSEQ multiplex PCR; TCRdb keeps in-frame clones, though not all of them. Of approximately 31,000 clones detected, about 92% appear once; the ten largest clones hold approximately 2.1%. Germline V gene data show CDR1 as ENHRY and CDR2 as SYGVKD. Trimming stripped 3 bases from V and 7 bases from J, with 10 bases between. The CDR3 runs 13 residues. Points from the study as a whole: Higher pretherapy blood TCR richness went with higher resected-tumor richness. From pretherapy to surgery, tumor richness and clonality rose with dual therapy. Resected tumors had greater TCR richness and clonality than uninvolved lung.

About this clone itself: Its antigen remains unidentified.

V and J are TRBV10-3 and TRBJ1-5; D ambiguous. The material sequenced was peripheral blood, taken after neoadjuvant nivolumab, alone or with ipilimumab, at or shortly before surgery. This sequence was found in an adult with non-small cell lung cancer. This CDR3 reads CAISELIGQPQHF. In DNA form, the CDR3 reads TGTGCCATCAGTGAACTCATAGGGCAGCCCCAGCATTTT.